The T cell receptor beta chain under discussion was sequenced for a study of blood T cell repertoires in COVID-19 (dated by TCRdb to the early 2020s). About the study as a whole: Samples from collaborators originated in the United States, Italy and Spain and spanned both the acute and convalescent phases of COVID-19. The samples were drawn from the first 160 participants of the ongoing ImmuneRACE study and from roughly 1,300 subjects provided by 6 global collaborators. A freely available public database, intended as a resource for researchers studying the immune response to SARS-CoV-2, is where the repertoires were released. HLA class I and class II types, where available, came from metadata supplied by the sample provider rather than from assay-based typing. The sample metadata nearly always contained a de-identified subject ID, COVID-19 status, age in years and sex. The prospective study material was composed of cDNA or gDNA derived from T cells, B-cell-depleted T cells, or PBMCs. Deeply sampled blood TCRbeta repertoires from subjects exposed to, actively infected with, or recovered from COVID-19 were included in the dataset. On the study overall, not on this receptor specifically: The amount of clinical and demographic metadata varied by source and participant and was provided uncurated.

The collaborating institutions used their own protocols to collect whole blood in K2EDTA tubes. Collaborator samples were shipped for TCRbeta analysis as frozen whole blood, isolated PBMCs, or DNA extracted from either sample type. Trimming takes 4 bases from V and 3 bases from J, and the germline ends sit 10 bases apart. The CDR3 spans 14 residues, from the cysteine through the phenylalanine. The entry retains the CDR3 DNA only, 42 bases that are in frame from base 1. CDR1 and CDR2 (MNHEY, SVGEGT) derive from the germline V gene. For this clone: Its antigen specificity is not known. Base qualities were left out, and no much larger clone turns up one base away.

The immunoSEQ Assay, a bias-controlled multiplex PCR, was used to amplify TCRbeta CDR3 regions from genomic DNA. As for the authors' bioinformatics: Within the assay, amplification of reference gene primers was used to estimate how many nucleated cells each sample contained. To quantify the absolute abundance of each unique TCRbeta CDR3 rearrangement, sequence reads were collapsed and filtered. For each sample, productive Simpson clonality was calculated by taking the square root of Simpson's diversity index across productive rearrangements. This is the immuneACCESS table as TCRdb keeps it, with only in-frame sequences that have V and J called. A part of the clones is gone; compared with another copy, unresolved V genes explain less than half, and the rest is unexplained. Clone size and V and J calls were adopted from that table, with D and trimming inferred from the DNA. This sample gives about 150,000 clones in total; approximately 90% of them show up just once. The ten largest clones take up about 3.2% of the sample.

The specimen sequenced was peripheral blood. The chain links TRBV6-2 or TRBV6-3 with TRBJ1-3, with the D gene call left open. This clonotype originated in a man aged 55 to 70 with active or convalescent COVID-19. The nucleotides read TGTGCCAGCAGTTCGTGGACTCTTGGAAACACCATATATTTT. Translation gives CASSSWTLGNTIYF.